This T cell receptor (beta chain) was captured by sequencing in a study of T cell responses to AZD1222 COVID-19 vaccine. The CDR3 has 11 residues. Germline CDR1 and CDR2: DFQATT and SNEGSKA (reference sequence). Note on this clone: Antigen specificity is unknown.

Whole-study results and caveats: A mostly white British donor set with more females was recruited, and clonal diversity was possibly underestimated. Just five to seven people given AZD1222 tested seropositive at baseline. Spike-specific TCR breadth and depth were elevated following two AZD1222 doses.

The table came from immunoSEQ multiplex PCR; TCRdb's copy has only in-frame clones and leaves some out. The top ten clones hold roughly a fifth of a sample with over 45,000 clones, 85% to 90% of them seen once. The material was peripheral blood, obtained on day 0 of MenACWY control vaccination. The chain recombines TRBV20-1 with TRBJ2-3; D not resolved. This receptor was taken from an adult in good health. The CDR3 nucleotides read TGCAGACCCGACGTTGTAGATACGCAGTATTTT. Translating it yields CRPDVVDTQYF.